This section outlines one TCR beta chain sequence together with its context. The antigen is not known. This entry belongs to a study of T cell responses to AZD1222 COVID-19 vaccine. The study's findings and limits: The study identified only five or six AZD1222 recipients as seropositive at baseline.

The method was immunoSEQ multiplex PCR; TCRdb's version includes in-frame clones alone and lacks a portion of them. The table has 150,000 to 180,000 clones, 88% seen once. The sequence came from an adult in good health. The source material was peripheral blood, sampled on day 0 of AZD1222 vaccination.

The CDR3 region is CASSPGTGGADSPLHF. DNA for the CDR3: TGTGCCAGCAGCCCGGGGACAGGGGGCGCGGATTCACCCCTCCACTTT. The rearrangement uses TRBV7-8 and TRBJ1-6; 12 bases line up with TRBD1. Per the germline V gene, CDR1 is SGHVS and CDR2 is FQNEAQ. The length of the CDR3 is 16 residues. After removal of 5 bases from V and 8 bases from J, the junction contained 7 bases not matched to a gene.